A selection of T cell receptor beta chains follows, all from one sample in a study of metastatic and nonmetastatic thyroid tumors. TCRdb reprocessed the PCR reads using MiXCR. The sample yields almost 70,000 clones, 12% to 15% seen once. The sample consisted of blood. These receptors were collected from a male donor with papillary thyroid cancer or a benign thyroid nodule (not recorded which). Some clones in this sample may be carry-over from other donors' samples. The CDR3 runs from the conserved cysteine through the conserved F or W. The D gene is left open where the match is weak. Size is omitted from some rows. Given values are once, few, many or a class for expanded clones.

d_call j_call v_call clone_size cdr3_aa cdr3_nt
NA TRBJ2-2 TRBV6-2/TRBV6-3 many CASSYGGLGTGELFF TGTGCCAGCAGTTACGGGGGGTTGGGCACCGGGGAGCTGTTTTTT
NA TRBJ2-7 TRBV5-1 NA CASSLDGTAGYEQYF TGCGCCAGCAGCTTGGACGGGACGGCTGGCTACGAGCAGTACTTC
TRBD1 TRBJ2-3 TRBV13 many CASSLEDRGTDTQYF TGTGCCAGCAGCTTAGAGGACAGGGGCACAGATACGCAGTATTTT
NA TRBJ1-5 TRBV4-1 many CASSQEPTFGLSNQPQHF TGCGCCAGCAGCCAGGAACCCACGTTTGGACTGAGCAATCAGCCCCAGCATTTT
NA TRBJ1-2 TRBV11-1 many CASSLAAGYLNYGYTF TGTGCCAGCAGCTTAGCTGCAGGGTACCTTAACTATGGCTACACCTTC
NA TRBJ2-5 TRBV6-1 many CASSGWGVQETQYF TGTGCCAGCTCAGGGTGGGGAGTCCAAGAGACCCAGTACTTC
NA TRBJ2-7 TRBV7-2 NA CASSWGRSASYEQYF TGTGCCAGCAGCTGGGGGAGATCTGCCTCCTACGAGCAGTACTTC
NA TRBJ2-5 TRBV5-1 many CASSTGKGGETQYF TGCGCCAGCAGCACCGGGAAGGGGGGGGAGACCCAGTACTTC
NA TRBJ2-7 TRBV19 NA CASTNPGRTYEQYF TGTGCCAGTACCAATCCGGGGAGGACTTACGAGCAGTACTTC
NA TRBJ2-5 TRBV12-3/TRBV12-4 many CASSLLFETQYF TGTGCCAGCAGTTTGTTGTTTGAGACCCAGTACTTC
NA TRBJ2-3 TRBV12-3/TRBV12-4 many CASSLEGYSTDTQYF TGTGCCAGCAGTTTAGAGGGCTATAGCACAGATACGCAGTATTTT
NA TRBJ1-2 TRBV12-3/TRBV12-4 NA CASSLARLYGYTF TGTGCCAGCAGTTTGGCAAGACTCTATGGCTACACCTTC
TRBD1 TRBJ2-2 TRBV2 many CASRDRATNTGELFF TGTGCCAGCAGGGACAGGGCGACCAACACCGGGGAGCTGTTTTTT
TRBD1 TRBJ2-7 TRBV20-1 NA CSASGQGGVEQYF TGCAGTGCCTCAGGACAGGGTGGCGTTGAGCAGTACTTC
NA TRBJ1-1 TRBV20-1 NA CSARFQGGTSSTEAFF TGCAGTGCGCGATTCCAGGGAGGAACATCCAGCACTGAAGCTTTCTTT